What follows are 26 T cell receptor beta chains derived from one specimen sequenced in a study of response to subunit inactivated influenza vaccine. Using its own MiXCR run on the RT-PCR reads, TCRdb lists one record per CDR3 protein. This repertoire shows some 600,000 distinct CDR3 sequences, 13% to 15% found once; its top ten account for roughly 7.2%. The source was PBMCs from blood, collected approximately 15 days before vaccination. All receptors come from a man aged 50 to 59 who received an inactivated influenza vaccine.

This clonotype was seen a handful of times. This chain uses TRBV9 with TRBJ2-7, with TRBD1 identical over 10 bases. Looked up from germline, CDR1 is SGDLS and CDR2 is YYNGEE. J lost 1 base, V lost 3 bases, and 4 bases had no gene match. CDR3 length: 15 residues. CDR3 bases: TGTGCCAGCAGCGAAGGGACAGGGGTTTCCTACGAGCAGTACTTC. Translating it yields CASSEGTGVSYEQYF.

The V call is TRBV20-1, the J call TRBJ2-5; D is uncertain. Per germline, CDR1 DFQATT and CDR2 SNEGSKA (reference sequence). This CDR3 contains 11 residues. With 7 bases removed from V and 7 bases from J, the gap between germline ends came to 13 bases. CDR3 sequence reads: CSVPTPPTQYF. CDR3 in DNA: TGCAGTGTTCCAACCCCCCCGACCCAGTACTTC.

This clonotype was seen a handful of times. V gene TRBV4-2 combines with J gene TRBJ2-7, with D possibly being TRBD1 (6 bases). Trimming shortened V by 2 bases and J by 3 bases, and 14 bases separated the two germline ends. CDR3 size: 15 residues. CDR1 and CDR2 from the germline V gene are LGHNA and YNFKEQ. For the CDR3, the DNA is TGTGCCAGCAGCCAAACCCCCGAGGGGGTCTACGAGCAGTACTTC. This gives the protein CASSQTPEGVYEQYF.

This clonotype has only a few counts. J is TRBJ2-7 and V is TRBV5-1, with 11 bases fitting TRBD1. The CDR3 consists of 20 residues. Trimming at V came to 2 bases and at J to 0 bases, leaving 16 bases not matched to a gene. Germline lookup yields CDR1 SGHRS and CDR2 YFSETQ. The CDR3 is CASSFSPVGTGGSLSYEQYF. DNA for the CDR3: TGCGCCAGCAGCTTTTCTCCTGTCGGGACAGGGGGTTCCCTCTCCTACGAGCAGTACTTC. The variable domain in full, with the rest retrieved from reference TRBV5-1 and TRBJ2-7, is KAGVTQTPRYLIKTRGQQVTLSCSPISGHRSVSWYQQTPGQGLQFLFEYFSETQRNKGNFPGRFSGRQFSNSRSEMNVSTLELGDSALYLCASSFSPVGTGGSLSYEQYFGPGTRLTVT.

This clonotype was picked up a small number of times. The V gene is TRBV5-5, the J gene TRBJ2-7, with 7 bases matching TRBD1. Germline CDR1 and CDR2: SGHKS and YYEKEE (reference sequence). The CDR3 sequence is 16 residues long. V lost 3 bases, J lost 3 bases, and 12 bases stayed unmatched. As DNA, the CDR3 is TGTGCCAGCAGCTCGTCGGACAGGATGCGTTACTACGAGCAGTACTTC. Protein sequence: CASSSSDRMRYYEQYF.

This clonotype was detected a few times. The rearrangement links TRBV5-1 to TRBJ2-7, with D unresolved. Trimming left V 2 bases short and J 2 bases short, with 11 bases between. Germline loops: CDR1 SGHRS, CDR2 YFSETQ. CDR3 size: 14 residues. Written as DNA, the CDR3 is TGCGCCAGCAGCTTTGCTGGGTTGCCCTACGAGCAGTACTTC. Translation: CASSFAGLPYEQYF.

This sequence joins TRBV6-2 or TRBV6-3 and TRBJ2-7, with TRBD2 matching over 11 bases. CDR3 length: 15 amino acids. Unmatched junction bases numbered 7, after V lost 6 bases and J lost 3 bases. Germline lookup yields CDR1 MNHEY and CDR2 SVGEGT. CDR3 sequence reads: CASSLSGRALYEQYF. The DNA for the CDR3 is TGTGCCAGCAGCCTTAGCGGGAGGGCCCTCTACGAGCAGTACTTC.

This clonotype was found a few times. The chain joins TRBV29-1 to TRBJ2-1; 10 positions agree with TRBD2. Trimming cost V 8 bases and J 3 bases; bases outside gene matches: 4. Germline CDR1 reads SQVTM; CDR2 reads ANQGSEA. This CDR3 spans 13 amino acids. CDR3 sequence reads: CSTGTSVYNEQFF. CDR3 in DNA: TGCAGCACCGGGACTAGCGTCTACAATGAGCAGTTCTTC.

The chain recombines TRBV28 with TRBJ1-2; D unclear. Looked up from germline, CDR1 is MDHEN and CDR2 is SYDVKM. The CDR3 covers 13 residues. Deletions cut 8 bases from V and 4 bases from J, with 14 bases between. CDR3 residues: CASCFPEGYGYTF. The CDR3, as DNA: TGTGCCAGCTGCTTCCCCGAGGGCTATGGCTACACCTTC.

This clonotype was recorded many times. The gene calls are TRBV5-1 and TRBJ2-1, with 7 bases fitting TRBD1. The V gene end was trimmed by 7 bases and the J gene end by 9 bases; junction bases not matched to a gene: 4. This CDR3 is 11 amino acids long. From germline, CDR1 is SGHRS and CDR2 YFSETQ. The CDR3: CASRQGGEQFF. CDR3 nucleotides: TGCGCCAGCCGACAGGGCGGTGAGCAGTTCTTC.

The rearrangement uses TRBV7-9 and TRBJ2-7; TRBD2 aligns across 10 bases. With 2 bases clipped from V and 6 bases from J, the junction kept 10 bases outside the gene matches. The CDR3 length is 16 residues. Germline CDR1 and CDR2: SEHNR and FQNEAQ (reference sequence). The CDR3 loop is CASSLRTSGVAPEQYF. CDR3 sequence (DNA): TGTGCCAGCAGCTTACGCACTAGCGGGGTGGCCCCCGAGCAGTACTTC. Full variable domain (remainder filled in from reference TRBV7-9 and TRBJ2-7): DTGVSQNPRHKITKRGQNVTFRCDPISEHNRLYWYRQTLGQGPEFLTYFQNEAQLEKSRLLSDRFSAERPKGSFSTLEIQRTEQGDSAMYLCASSLRTSGVAPEQYFGPGTRLTVT.

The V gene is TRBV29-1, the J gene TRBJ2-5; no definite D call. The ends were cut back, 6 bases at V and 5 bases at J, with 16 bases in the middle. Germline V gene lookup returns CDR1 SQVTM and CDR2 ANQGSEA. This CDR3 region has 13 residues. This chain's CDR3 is CSVRQRVLETQYF. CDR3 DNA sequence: TGCAGCGTCCGACAAAGGGTTCTGGAGACCCAGTACTTC.

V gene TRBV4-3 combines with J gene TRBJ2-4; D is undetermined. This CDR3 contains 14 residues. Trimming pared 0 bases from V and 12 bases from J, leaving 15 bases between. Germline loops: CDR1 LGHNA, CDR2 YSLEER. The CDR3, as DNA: TGCGCCAGCAGCCAAGACAGAACCCTTGGCCGTCAGTACTTC. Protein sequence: CASSQDRTLGRQYF.

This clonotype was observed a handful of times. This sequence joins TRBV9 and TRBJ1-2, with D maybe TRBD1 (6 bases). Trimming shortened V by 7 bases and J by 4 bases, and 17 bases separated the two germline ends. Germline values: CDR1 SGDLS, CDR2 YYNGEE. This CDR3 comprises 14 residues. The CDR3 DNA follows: TGTGCCAGCTCCAGGGGCACCCCGGCCTATGGCTACACCTTC. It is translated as CASSRGTPAYGYTF. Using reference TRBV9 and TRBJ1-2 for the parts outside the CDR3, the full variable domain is DSGVTQTPKHLITATGQRVTLRCSPRSGDLSVYWYQQSLDQGLQFLIQYYNGEERAKGNILERFSAQQFPDLHSELNLSSLELGDSALYFCASSRGTPAYGYTFGSGTRLTVV.

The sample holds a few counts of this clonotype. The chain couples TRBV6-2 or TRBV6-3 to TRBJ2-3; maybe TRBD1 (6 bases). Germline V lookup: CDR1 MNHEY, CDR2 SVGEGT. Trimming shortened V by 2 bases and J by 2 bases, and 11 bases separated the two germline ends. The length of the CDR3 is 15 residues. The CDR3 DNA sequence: TGTGCCAGCAGTTACCGAAGGGGGACCACAGATACGCAGTATTTT. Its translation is CASSYRRGTTDTQYF.

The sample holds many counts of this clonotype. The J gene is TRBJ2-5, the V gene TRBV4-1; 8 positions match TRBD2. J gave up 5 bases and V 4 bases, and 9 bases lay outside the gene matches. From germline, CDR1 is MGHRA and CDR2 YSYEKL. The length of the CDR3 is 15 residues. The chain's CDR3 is CASSPSGPTAETQYF. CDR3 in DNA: TGCGCCAGCAGCCCTAGCGGGCCAACGGCGGAGACCCAGTACTTC.

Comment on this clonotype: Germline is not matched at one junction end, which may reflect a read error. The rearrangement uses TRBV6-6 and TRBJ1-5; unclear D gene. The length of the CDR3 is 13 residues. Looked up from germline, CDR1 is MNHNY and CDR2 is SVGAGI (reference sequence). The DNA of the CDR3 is TGTGTCAGCAGTTACGGGAGGGATCAGCCCCAGCATTTT. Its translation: CVSSYGRDQPQHF.

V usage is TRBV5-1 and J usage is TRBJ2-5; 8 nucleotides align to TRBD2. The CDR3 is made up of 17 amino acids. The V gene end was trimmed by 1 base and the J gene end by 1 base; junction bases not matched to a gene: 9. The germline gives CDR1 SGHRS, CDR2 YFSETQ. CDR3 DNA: TGCGCCAGCAGCTTGCTCAGCGGGAGAGGGGGCCAAGAGACCCAGTACTTC. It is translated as CASSLLSGRGGQETQYF.

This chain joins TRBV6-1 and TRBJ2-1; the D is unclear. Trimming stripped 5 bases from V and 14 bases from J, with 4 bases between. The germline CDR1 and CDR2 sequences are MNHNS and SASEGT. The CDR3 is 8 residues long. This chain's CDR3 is CASSTEFF. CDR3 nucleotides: TGTGCCAGCAGTACAGAGTTCTTC.

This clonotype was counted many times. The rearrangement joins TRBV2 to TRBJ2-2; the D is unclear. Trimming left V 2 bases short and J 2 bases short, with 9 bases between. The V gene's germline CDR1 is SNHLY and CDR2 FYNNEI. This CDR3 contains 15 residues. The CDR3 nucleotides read TGTGCCAGCAGTGAATCGGCCGTAAACACCGGGGAGCTGTTTTTT. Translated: CASSESAVNTGELFF.

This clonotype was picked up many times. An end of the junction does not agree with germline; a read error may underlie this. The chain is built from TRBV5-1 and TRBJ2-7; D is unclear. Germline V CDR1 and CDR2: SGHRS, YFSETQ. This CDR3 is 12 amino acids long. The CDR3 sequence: CASSLIPYEQYF. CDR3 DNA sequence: TGTGCCAGCAGTTTAATTCCCTACGAGCAGTACTTC.

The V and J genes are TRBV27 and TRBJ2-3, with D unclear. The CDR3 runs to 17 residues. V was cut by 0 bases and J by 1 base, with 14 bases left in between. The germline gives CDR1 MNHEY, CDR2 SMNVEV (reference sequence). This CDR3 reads CASSLSIGRMGTDTQYF. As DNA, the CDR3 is TGTGCCAGCAGTTTATCGATAGGCAGGATGGGCACAGATACGCAGTATTTT.

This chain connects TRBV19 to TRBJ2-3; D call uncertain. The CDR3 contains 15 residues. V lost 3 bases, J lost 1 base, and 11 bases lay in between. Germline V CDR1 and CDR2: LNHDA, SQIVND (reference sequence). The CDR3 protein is CASSISTGRTDTQYF. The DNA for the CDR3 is TGTGCCAGTAGTATCTCCACGGGTCGCACAGATACGCAGTATTTT.

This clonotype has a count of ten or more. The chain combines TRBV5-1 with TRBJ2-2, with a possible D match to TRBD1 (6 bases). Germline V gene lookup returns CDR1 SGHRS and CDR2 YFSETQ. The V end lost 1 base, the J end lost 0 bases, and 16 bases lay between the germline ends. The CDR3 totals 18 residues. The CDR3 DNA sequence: TGCGCCAGCAGCTTGACCCCACAGGGCCCCGCGAACACCGGGGAGCTGTTTTTT. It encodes CASSLTPQGPANTGELFF.

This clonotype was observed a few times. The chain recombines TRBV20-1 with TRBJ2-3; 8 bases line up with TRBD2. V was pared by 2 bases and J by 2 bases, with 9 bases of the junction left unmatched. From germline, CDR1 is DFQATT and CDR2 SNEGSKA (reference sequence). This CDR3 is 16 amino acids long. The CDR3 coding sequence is TGCAGTGCTAGAAAACCCGGACTAGCCCACACAGATACGCAGTATTTT. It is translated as CSARKPGLAHTDTQYF.

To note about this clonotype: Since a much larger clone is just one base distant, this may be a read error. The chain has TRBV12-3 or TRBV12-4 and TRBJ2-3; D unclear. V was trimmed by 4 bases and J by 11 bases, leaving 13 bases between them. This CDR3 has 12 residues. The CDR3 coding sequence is TGTGCCAGCAGTTCGACCTCCTATAGGCAGTATTTT. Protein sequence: CASSSTSYRQYF.